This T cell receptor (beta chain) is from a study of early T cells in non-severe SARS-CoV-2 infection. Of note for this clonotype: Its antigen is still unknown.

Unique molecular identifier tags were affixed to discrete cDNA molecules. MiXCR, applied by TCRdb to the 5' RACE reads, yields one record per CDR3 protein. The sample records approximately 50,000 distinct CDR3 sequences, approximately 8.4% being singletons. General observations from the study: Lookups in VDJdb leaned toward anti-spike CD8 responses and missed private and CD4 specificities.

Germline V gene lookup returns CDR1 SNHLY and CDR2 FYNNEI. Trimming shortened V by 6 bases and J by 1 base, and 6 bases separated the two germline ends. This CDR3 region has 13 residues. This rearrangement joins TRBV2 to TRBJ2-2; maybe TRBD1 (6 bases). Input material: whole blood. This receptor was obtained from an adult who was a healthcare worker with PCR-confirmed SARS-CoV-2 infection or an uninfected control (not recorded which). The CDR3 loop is CASRTGNTGELFF. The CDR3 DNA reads TGTGCCAGCAGGACAGGGAACACCGGGGAGCTGTTTTTT. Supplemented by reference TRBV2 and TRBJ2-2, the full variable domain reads EPEVTQTPSHQVTQMGQEVILRCVPISNHLYFYWYRQILGQKVEFLVSFYNNEISEKSEIFDDQFSVERPDGSNFTLKIRSTKLEDSAMYFCASRTGNTGELFFGEGSRLTVL.